This entry lists 11 T cell receptor beta chains sequenced from one sample in a study of T cell responses to AZD1222 COVID-19 vaccine. Assay: immunoSEQ multiplex PCR; the TCRdb copy retains only in-frame clones and omits some. The table has about 170,000 clones, 93% seen once; the top ten hold about 4%. Material: peripheral blood, obtained on day 0 of AZD1222 vaccination. Receptor source: an adult in good health.

The chain carries TRBV5-1 and TRBJ1-6; the match to TRBD1 covers 7 bases. Germline V lookup: CDR1 SGHRS, CDR2 YFSETQ. CDR3 length: 17 residues. Trimming cost V 4 bases and J 8 bases; bases outside gene matches: 15. CDR3 sequence: CASSPTMGQRADSPLHF. As DNA, the CDR3 is TGCGCCAGCAGCCCAACAATGGGACAGAGGGCGGATTCACCCCTCCACTTT.

V is TRBV27 and J is TRBJ1-5; 9 bases fit TRBD1. The V gene's germline CDR1 is MNHEY and CDR2 SMNVEV (reference sequence). The V and J ends lost 6 bases and 9 bases, in that order; junction bases with no gene match: 9. The CDR3 extends over 14 amino acids. CDR3 bases: TGTGCCAGCAGAAAGAACAGGGGGCTGGGGCCCCAGCATTTT. Protein product: CASRKNRGLGPQHF.

This chain joins TRBV5-4 and TRBJ2-7, with a possible D match to TRBD1 (5 bases). The ends were cut back, 0 bases at V and 10 bases at J, with 17 bases in the middle. Per the germline V gene, CDR1 is SGHNT and CDR2 is YYREEE (reference sequence). The CDR3 extends over 14 amino acids. CDR3 DNA sequence: TGTGCCAGCAGCTTGGCATTCAAACAGGAGATCCAGTACTTC. This codes for CASSLAFKQEIQYF.

In this sample, this clone turned up once. This sequence joins TRBV20-1 and TRBJ1-2, with 7 bases fitting TRBD1. CDR1 and CDR2 (germline): DFQATT, SNEGSKA (reference sequence). The CDR3 extends over 11 amino acids. With V trimmed by 5 bases and J by 13 bases, 10 bases remained unmatched. CDR3 sequence: CSAGRQGVVTF. In DNA form, the CDR3 reads TGCAGTGCTGGCCGACAGGGTGTGGTCACCTTC.

The chain recombines TRBV2 with TRBJ2-2; D call uncertain. The V end lost 7 bases, the J end lost 0 bases, and 12 bases lay between the germline ends. Germline CDR1 SNHLY, CDR2 FYNNEI. CDR3 length: 15 residues. The CDR3 is CASILAAPNTGELFF. DNA of the CDR3: TGTGCCAGCATATTGGCGGCCCCGAACACCGGGGAGCTGTTTTTT.

The chain joins TRBV18 to TRBJ1-6, with 8 nucleotides matching TRBD1. The CDR3 contains 17 residues. CDR1 KGHSH and CDR2 LQKENI come from the germline V gene. Germline trimming cut 1 base from V and 6 bases from J; bases unmatched to any gene: 8. The CDR3 DNA reads TGTGCCAGCTCACCACTAGGGACAGGTAGCCTTAATTCACCCCTCCACTTT. Its translation is CASSPLGTGSLNSPLHF.

The table lists this clone with a count of one. The chain is built from TRBV30 and TRBJ1-1; no clear D. With 1 base removed from V and 6 bases from J, the gap between germline ends came to 12 bases. The CDR3 runs to 13 residues. Germline assignment: CDR1 GTSNPN and CDR2 SVGIG (reference sequence). The chain's CDR3 is CAWSARRTPEAFF. The CDR3 DNA sequence: TGTGCCTGGAGTGCCCGGAGGACCCCTGAAGCTTTCTTT. The whole variable domain, remainder taken from reference TRBV30 and TRBJ1-1, is SQTIHQWPATLVQPVGSPLSLECTVEGTSNPNLYWYRQAAGRGLQLLFYSVGIGQISSEVPQNLSASRPQDRQFILSSKKLLLSDSGFYLCAWSARRTPEAFFGQGTRLTVV.

V gene TRBV7-9 combines with J gene TRBJ2-1, with 8 nucleotides matching TRBD2. The CDR3 has 18 amino acids. Trimming removed 3 bases from V and 4 bases from J; junction bases left unmatched: 14. Germline assignment: CDR1 SEHNR and CDR2 FQNEAQ (reference sequence). The CDR3 nucleotides are TGTGCCAGCAGCTTTGCCCCCATAGCGGGAAATATTTACAATGAGCAGTTCTTC. This translates into CASSFAPIAGNIYNEQFF.

This clone was seen once. The rearrangement links TRBV29-1 to TRBJ2-7; tentatively, D is TRBD1 (5 bases). V gave up 0 bases and J gave up 3 bases, with 15 bases separating them. CDR3 size: 15 residues. CDR1 and CDR2 (germline): SQVTM, ANQGSEA. DNA of the CDR3: TGCAGCGTTGAAGAGAAGTGGGGCAGGGACTACGAGCAGTACTTC. This gives the protein CSVEEKWGRDYEQYF.

The chain links TRBV15 to TRBJ2-7, with D possibly TRBD2 on 6 matching bases. The V end lost 3 bases, the J end lost 4 bases, and 10 bases lay between the germline ends. CDR3 length: 13 residues. Germline CDR1 and CDR2: LNHNV and YYDKDF (reference sequence). The CDR3 DNA sequence: TGTGCCACCAGCAGCAATCGGGGGTACGAGCAGTACTTC. It codes for CATSSNRGYEQYF. Full variable domain (missing parts from reference TRBV15 and TRBJ2-7): DAMVIQNPRYQVTQFGKPVTLSCSQTLNHNVMYWYQQKSSQAPKLLFHYYDKDFNNEADTPDNFQSRRPNTSFCFLDIRSPGLGDTAMYLCATSSNRGYEQYFGPGTRLTVT.

The chain recombines TRBV25-1 with TRBJ2-1, with TRBD1 identical over 10 bases. The CDR3 runs 14 residues. J lost 7 bases, V lost 5 bases, and 5 bases had no gene match. Germline loops: CDR1 MGHDK, CDR2 SYGVNS. CDR3 region: CASSKGTGDNEQFF. The CDR3 DNA is TGTGCCAGCAGTAAGGGGACAGGGGATAATGAGCAGTTCTTC.